These 29 T cell receptor beta chains came from one sample sequenced in a study of long-term antiretroviral therapy in people with HIV. The run of the v3.0 immunoSEQ assay was at survey level. Clones were sequenced by immunoSEQ multiplex PCR, and TCRdb holds only the in-frame ones, with some missing. The table records 33,000 or so clones, around 97% of them present only once. The input for sequencing was unsorted PBMCs, taken 7.6 years after starting antiretroviral therapy. The source of these receptors is a man under 40 with HIV.

This chain links TRBV7-9 with TRBJ1-1; unclear D gene. Germline CDR1 reads SEHNR; CDR2 reads FQNEAQ (reference sequence). V lost 1 base and J 7 bases, leaving 7 bases between the germline ends. The CDR3 is made up of 12 amino acids. DNA for the CDR3: TGTGCCAGCAGCTTAGACTTCGATGAAGCTTTCTTT. It specifies CASSLDFDEAFF.

The V call is TRBV10-3, the J call TRBJ2-1; the match to TRBD2 covers 10 bases. The trim removed 7 bases at V and 0 bases at J, leaving 6 bases unmatched. The CDR3 totals 16 residues. Germline CDR1 is ENHRY and CDR2 is SYGVKD. CDR3 sequence reads: CAINRAGGSSYNEQFF. DNA for the CDR3: TGTGCCATCAACCGAGCGGGAGGGAGCTCCTACAATGAGCAGTTCTTC.

This chain uses TRBV25-1 with TRBJ1-1; TRBD1 agrees at 8 bases. CDR3 size: 14 residues. Trimming took 4 bases from V and 2 from J; bases not matched to a gene: 3. Germline loops: CDR1 MGHDK, CDR2 SYGVNS. Here the CDR3 reads CASSAQGANTEAFF. The CDR3, as DNA: TGTGCCAGCAGTGCTCAGGGGGCTAACACTGAAGCTTTCTTT.

The rearrangement links TRBV5-4 to TRBJ2-1; D may match TRBD1 or TRBD2 (5 bases each). V was clipped by 1 base and J by 6 bases, with 11 bases between them. The CDR3 is 14 amino acids. The germline V gene encodes CDR1 SGHNT and CDR2 YYREEE (reference sequence). The CDR3 is CASSLRGVGNEQFF. CDR3 in DNA: TGTGCCAGCAGCTTGAGAGGGGTGGGCAATGAGCAGTTCTTC.

This chain uses TRBV4-3 with TRBJ2-3; no clear D gene. CDR1 is LGHNA, CDR2 YSLEER, per germline. Trimming took 1 base from V and 4 from J, leaving 12 bases between them. The CDR3 has 15 amino acids. CDR3 loop: CASSQGGGESDTQYF. In DNA, the CDR3 is TGCGCCAGCAGCCAAGGGGGTGGGGAATCAGATACGCAGTATTTT.

The chain joins TRBV7-3 to TRBJ1-1, with TRBD1 as a possible D gene (5 bases). This CDR3 contains 14 residues. Per germline, CDR1 SGHTA and CDR2 FQGTGA. Trimming left V 2 bases short and J 4 bases short, with 11 bases between. The CDR3 DNA reads as TGTGCCAGCAGCTTAGGGGCGGCGAGCACTGAAGCTTTCTTT. Protein sequence: CASSLGAASTEAFF. The whole variable domain, filled in from reference TRBV7-3 and TRBJ1-1, reads GAGVSQTPSNKVTEKGKYVELRCDPISGHTALYWYRQSLGQGPEFLIYFQGTGAADDSGLPNDRFFAVRPEGSVSTLKIQRTERGDSAVYLCASSLGAASTEAFFGQGTRLTVV.

The rearrangement joins TRBV4-1 to TRBJ2-7; 8 bases align to TRBD2. Germline V gives CDR1 MGHRA, CDR2 YSYEKL. The CDR3 is made up of 16 amino acids. J gave up 2 bases and V 0 bases, and 6 bases lay outside the gene matches. The CDR3 coding sequence is TGCGCCAGCAGCCAAGATCGGCTAGCGGGTACCTACGAGCAGTACTTC. This sequence encodes CASSQDRLAGTYEQYF.

In this sample, this clone turned up once. The chain is built from TRBV6-5 and TRBJ2-7; D is uncertain. The V end was cut by 5 bases, the J end by 0 bases, with 5 bases between. This CDR3 is 12 amino acids long. CDR1 MNHEY and CDR2 SVGAGI come from the germline V gene. This CDR3 reads CASSRFSYEQYF. CDR3 DNA: TGTGCCAGCAGTCGCTTCTCCTACGAGCAGTACTTC.

The genes are TRBV14 and TRBJ1-4; the match to TRBD1 covers 7 bases. Germline V gene data show CDR1 as SGHDN and CDR2 as FVKESK. There are 16 residues in the CDR3. V lost 4 bases to trimming and J lost 7 bases; unmatched junction nucleotides: 12. The CDR3 coding sequence is TGTGCCAGCAGCCCCCATTGGGGCCAGGGGGTTGAAAAACTGTTTTTT. Its protein product is CASSPHWGQGVEKLFF. The complete variable domain, with remaining parts taken from reference TRBV14 and TRBJ1-4, reads EAGVTQFPSHSVIEKGQTVTLRCDPISGHDNLYWYRRVMGKEIKFLLHFVKESKQDESGMPNNRFLAERTGGTYSTLKVQPAELEDSGVYFCASSPHWGQGVEKLFFGSGTQLSVL.

The chain couples TRBV13 to TRBJ2-3; 11 bases fit TRBD2. CDR3 length equals 14 residues. Germline CDR1 PRHDT, CDR2 FYEKMQ (reference sequence). With V trimmed by 4 bases and J by 7 bases, 4 bases remained unmatched. The CDR3 loop reads CASSYSGGAYTQYF. In nucleotides, the CDR3 is TGTGCCAGCAGCTATAGCGGGGGGGCTTATACGCAGTATTTT.

The gene calls are TRBV6-6 and TRBJ1-1; D is ambiguous. The V and J ends lost 8 bases and 1 base respectively, with 2 bases between them. The germline CDR1 and CDR2 sequences are MNHNY and SVGAGI (reference sequence). The CDR3 length is 10 residues. The CDR3: CASWNTEAFF. The CDR3 nucleotides read TGTGCCAGCTGGAACACTGAAGCTTTCTTT.

J is TRBJ1-1 and V is TRBV29-1; no clear D. Germline V CDR1 and CDR2: SQVTM, ANQGSEA. The CDR3 consists of 11 residues. Trimming removed 5 bases from V and 1 base from J, with 5 bases in between. The CDR3 DNA reads as TGCAGCGTTCGGCCGAACACTGAAGCTTTCTTT. Translated: CSVRPNTEAFF.

Written as DNA, the CDR3 is TGTGCCAGCAGCTTAGGCCTTCCCGGGGAGCTGTTTTTT. Protein product: CASSLGLPGELFF. J is TRBJ2-2 and V is TRBV13; D is uncertain. In germline, CDR1 is PRHDT, CDR2 FYEKMQ (reference sequence). V was shortened by 0 bases and J by 6 bases, with 5 bases between the two germline ends. The CDR3 is made up of 13 amino acids.

This chain joins TRBV7-6 and TRBJ1-1; D unresolved. This CDR3 spans 14 amino acids. Germline CDR1 and CDR2: SGHVS and FNYEAQ. V lost 5 bases, J lost 1 base, and 11 bases lay in between. CDR3 protein: CASSRTRENTEAFF. For the CDR3, the DNA is TGTGCCAGCAGCCGTACAAGGGAGAACACTGAAGCTTTCTTT.

This sequence joins TRBV4-2 and TRBJ2-3; 9 nucleotides agree with TRBD2. CDR3 length: 17 residues. The ends lost 1 base at V and 1 base at J; junction bases unmatched: 6. Germline-derived CDR1 and CDR2 are LGHNA and YNFKEQ. The CDR3 coding sequence is TGTGCCAGCAGCCAAGGCGGCCTAGCGGGGCGCACAGATACGCAGTATTTT. Translating it yields CASSQGGLAGRTDTQYF.

V usage is TRBV11-1 and J usage is TRBJ1-1, with D hard to call. This CDR3 contains 16 residues. The V end was cut by 1 base, the J end by 6 bases, with 18 bases between. Germline CDR1 and CDR2: SGHAT and FQDESV (reference sequence). The DNA for the CDR3 is TGTGCCAGCAGCTTAGAAGGGTTATTCGTAGGAGCTGAAGCTTTCTTT. Translating gives CASSLEGLFVGAEAFF.

The J gene is TRBJ2-7, the V gene TRBV2; D remains ambiguous. The CDR3 sequence is 10 residues long. Trimming removed 10 bases from V and 7 bases from J, with 11 bases in between. The germline CDR1 and CDR2 sequences are SNHLY and FYNNEI. CDR3 DNA sequence: TGTGCCACCGTGGGCCCGGAGCAGTACTTC. This encodes CATVGPEQYF.

The gene calls are TRBV7-2 and TRBJ1-1; D gene ambiguous. The CDR3 runs to 13 residues. Germline V gene lookup returns CDR1 SGHTA and CDR2 FQGNSA. V shed 0 bases and J shed 8 bases, with 10 bases lying between them. CDR3 amino acids: CASSLAGGSEAFF. The CDR3 nucleotides are TGTGCCAGCAGCTTAGCGGGTGGCTCCGAAGCTTTCTTT.

The genes are TRBV10-3 and TRBJ1-4, with D possibly being TRBD1 (5 bases). Germline V CDR1 and CDR2: ENHRY, SYGVKD. V was clipped by 3 bases and J by 5 bases, with 7 bases between them. CDR3 size: 13 residues. CDR3 sequence (DNA): TGTGCCATCAGTGACAGGGAGAATGAAAAACTGTTTTTT. Residues: CAISDRENEKLFF.

V gene TRBV5-1 combines with J gene TRBJ2-1; D unclear. Trimming shortened V by 4 bases and J by 6 bases, and 11 bases separated the two germline ends. The CDR3 covers 13 residues. In germline, CDR1 is SGHRS, CDR2 YFSETQ. The CDR3 spells CASSPRRANEQFF. The CDR3, as DNA: TGCGCCAGCAGCCCGAGACGGGCCAATGAGCAGTTCTTC.

The genes are TRBV4-3 and TRBJ1-2, with D perhaps matching TRBD1 (5 bases). Trimming cost V 3 bases and J 0 bases, with 14 bases left between them. CDR1 and CDR2 from the germline V gene are LGHNA and YSLEER. The CDR3 totals 16 residues. The CDR3 DNA is TGCGCCAGCAGCCATAAGAGGCGGGGCGCTAACTATGGCTACACCTTC. As protein: CASSHKRRGANYGYTF.

The chain combines TRBV12-5 with TRBJ2-1; TRBD2 matches at 8 bases. The CDR3 is 18 residues long. After removal of 0 bases from V and 3 bases from J, the junction contained 10 bases not matched to a gene. The germline V gene has CDR1 LGHNT and CDR2 FRNRAP. CDR3 sequence reads: CASGLVPAGVPNYNEQFF. The CDR3 region has the DNA TGTGCTAGTGGTTTGGTTCCAGCGGGGGTCCCGAACTACAATGAGCAGTTCTTC.

The J gene is TRBJ2-5, the V gene TRBV7-9, with D maybe TRBD2 (5 bases). The germline V gene encodes CDR1 SEHNR and CDR2 FQNEAQ (reference sequence). The V end lost 1 base, the J end lost 5 bases, and 11 bases lay between the germline ends. The CDR3 is made up of 14 amino acids. The CDR3 spells CASSLGSSAETQYF. The CDR3 DNA reads as TGTGCCAGCAGCTTAGGTAGTAGCGCGGAGACCCAGTACTTC. Variable domain in full (rest from reference TRBV7-9 and TRBJ2-5): DTGVSQNPRHKITKRGQNVTFRCDPISEHNRLYWYRQTLGQGPEFLTYFQNEAQLEKSRLLSDRFSAERPKGSFSTLEIQRTEQGDSAMYLCASSLGSSAETQYFGPGTRLLVL.

The V and J genes are TRBV11-2 and TRBJ2-7; D is ambiguous. Trimming removed 5 bases from V and 3 bases from J, with 20 bases in between. There are 16 residues in the CDR3. The germline V gene has CDR1 SGHAT and CDR2 FQNNGV. CDR3 region: CASSPNGASPRYEQYF. CDR3 bases: TGTGCCAGCAGCCCGAATGGAGCCTCTCCCCGCTACGAGCAGTACTTC.

The rearrangement uses TRBV27 and TRBJ2-2, with TRBD1 as a possible D gene (6 bases). CDR1 MNHEY and CDR2 SMNVEV come from the germline V gene (reference sequence). The CDR3 loop spans 15 amino acids. Trimming pared 6 bases from V and 1 base from J, leaving 12 bases between. CDR3 DNA sequence: TGTGCCAGCAGACAGGGAATTCTGAACACCGGGGAGCTGTTTTTT. Encoded protein: CASRQGILNTGELFF.

The genes are TRBV9 and TRBJ2-3; tentative D call: TRBD2 (5 bases). The CDR3 contains 13 residues. Germline lookup yields CDR1 SGDLS and CDR2 YYNGEE. Trimming took 0 bases from V and 7 from J, leaving 9 bases between them. The CDR3 region is CASSVDNGNTQYF. CDR3 nucleotide sequence: TGTGCCAGCAGCGTAGATAACGGGAATACGCAGTATTTT. The complete variable domain, with remaining parts taken from reference TRBV9 and TRBJ2-3, reads DSGVTQTPKHLITATGQRVTLRCSPRSGDLSVYWYQQSLDQGLQFLIQYYNGEERAKGNILERFSAQQFPDLHSELNLSSLELGDSALYFCASSVDNGNTQYFGPGTRLTVL.

The gene calls are TRBV25-1 and TRBJ2-1, with D unclear. The germline V gene has CDR1 MGHDK and CDR2 SYGVNS. Trimming left V 6 bases short and J 14 bases short, with 14 bases between. The CDR3 has 11 amino acids. This CDR3 reads CASSDAWLEFF. CDR3 sequence (DNA): TGTGCCAGCAGCGACGCCTGGTTGGAGTTCTTC.

The chain couples TRBV6-5 to TRBJ2-1; 7 bases fit TRBD2. V lost 4 bases to trimming and J lost 0 bases; unmatched junction nucleotides: 6. Per the germline V gene, CDR1 is MNHEY and CDR2 is SVGAGI. This CDR3 region has 16 residues. CDR3 sequence (DNA): TGTGCCAGCAGTTCTATCGGCGGGGGCTCCTACAATGAGCAGTTCTTC. This codes for CASSSIGGGSYNEQFF.

J is TRBJ2-3 and V is TRBV6-6; D gene ambiguous. The germline V gene encodes CDR1 MNHNY and CDR2 SVGAGI (reference sequence). V lost 6 bases, J lost 4 bases, and 20 bases lay in between. The CDR3 extends over 16 amino acids. This CDR3 reads CASSPTYQGPADTQYF. In DNA, the CDR3 is TGTGCCAGCAGCCCCACCTACCAAGGCCCTGCAGATACGCAGTATTTT.